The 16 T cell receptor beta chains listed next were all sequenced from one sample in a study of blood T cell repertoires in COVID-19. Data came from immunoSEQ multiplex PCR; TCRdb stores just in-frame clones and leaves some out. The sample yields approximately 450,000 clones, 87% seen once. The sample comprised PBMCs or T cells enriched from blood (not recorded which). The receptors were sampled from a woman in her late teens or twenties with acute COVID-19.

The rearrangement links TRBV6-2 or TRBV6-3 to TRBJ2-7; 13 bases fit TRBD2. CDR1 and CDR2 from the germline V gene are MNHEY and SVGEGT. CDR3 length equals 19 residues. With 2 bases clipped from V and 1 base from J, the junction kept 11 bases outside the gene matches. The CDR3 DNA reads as TGTGCCAGCAGTTACGGGTCCGAGGGACTAGCGGGGTGGTCCTACGAGCAGTACTTC. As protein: CASSYGSEGLAGWSYEQYF.

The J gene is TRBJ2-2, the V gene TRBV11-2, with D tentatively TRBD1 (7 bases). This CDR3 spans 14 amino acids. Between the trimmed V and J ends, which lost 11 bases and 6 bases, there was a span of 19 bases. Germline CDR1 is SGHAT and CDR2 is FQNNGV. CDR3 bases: TGTGCCGGAAGGGGGCGGGGATCGTCCGGGGAGCTGTTTTTT. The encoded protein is CAGRGRGSSGELFF.

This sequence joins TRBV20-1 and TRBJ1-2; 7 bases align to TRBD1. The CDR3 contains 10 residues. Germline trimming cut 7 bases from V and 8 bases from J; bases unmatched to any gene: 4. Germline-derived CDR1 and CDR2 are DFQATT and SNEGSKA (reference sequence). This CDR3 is CSVPGGGYTF. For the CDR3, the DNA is TGCAGTGTCCCAGGGGGAGGCTACACCTTC.

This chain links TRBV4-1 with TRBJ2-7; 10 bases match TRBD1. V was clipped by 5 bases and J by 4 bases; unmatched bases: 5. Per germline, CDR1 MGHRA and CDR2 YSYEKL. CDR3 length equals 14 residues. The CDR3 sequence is CASSFAGQGYEQYF. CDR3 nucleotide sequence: TGCGCCAGCAGCTTCGCGGGACAGGGGTACGAGCAGTACTTC.

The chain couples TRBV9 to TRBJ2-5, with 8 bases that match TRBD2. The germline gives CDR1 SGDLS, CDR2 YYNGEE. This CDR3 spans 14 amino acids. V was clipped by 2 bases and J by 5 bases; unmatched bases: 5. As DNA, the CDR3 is TGTGCCAGCAGCGTGCGGGGGGCGGAGGAGACCCAGTACTTC. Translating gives CASSVRGAEETQYF.

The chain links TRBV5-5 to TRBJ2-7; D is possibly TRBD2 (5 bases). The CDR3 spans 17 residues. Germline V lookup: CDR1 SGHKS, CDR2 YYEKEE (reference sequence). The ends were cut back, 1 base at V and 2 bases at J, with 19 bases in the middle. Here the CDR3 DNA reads TGTGCCAGCAGCTTGAAAGCGGTGGTCGGACCTCCCTACGAGCAGTACTTC. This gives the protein CASSLKAVVGPPYEQYF.

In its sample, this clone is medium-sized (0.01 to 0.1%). CDR3: CASSPSTGSYEQYF. The CDR3 DNA follows: TGTGCCAGCAGCCCAAGCACAGGGTCCTACGAGCAGTACTTC. The V gene is TRBV11-2, the J gene TRBJ2-7; a possible D gene is TRBD1 (6 bases). The CDR3 loop spans 14 amino acids. CDR1 and CDR2 from the germline V gene are SGHAT and FQNNGV. The V gene lost 5 bases and the J gene lost 1 base, with 12 bases spanning the gap.

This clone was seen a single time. CDR3 in DNA: TGTGCCAGCAGCTTTACTAGCGGGGGGCTCCACAATGAGCAGTTCTTC. Amino acid sequence: CASSFTSGGLHNEQFF. This chain joins TRBV11-3 and TRBJ2-1; the match to TRBD2 covers 12 bases. The CDR3 contains 16 residues. Germline V gene data show CDR1 as SGHNT and CDR2 as YENEEA. V was clipped by 3 bases and J by 5 bases; unmatched bases: 5.

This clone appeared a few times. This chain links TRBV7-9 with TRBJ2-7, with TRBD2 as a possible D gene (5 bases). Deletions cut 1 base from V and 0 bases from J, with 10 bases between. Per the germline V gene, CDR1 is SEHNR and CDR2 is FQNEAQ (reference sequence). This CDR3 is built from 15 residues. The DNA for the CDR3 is TGTGCCAGCAGCTTAGGACTAAATCGCTCCTACGAGCAGTACTTC. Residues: CASSLGLNRSYEQYF.

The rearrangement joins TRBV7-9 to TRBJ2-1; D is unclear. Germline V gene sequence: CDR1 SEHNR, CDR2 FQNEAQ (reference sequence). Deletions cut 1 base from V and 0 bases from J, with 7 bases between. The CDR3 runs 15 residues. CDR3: CASSLERGSYNEQFF. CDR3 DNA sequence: TGTGCCAGCAGCTTAGAACGAGGCTCCTACAATGAGCAGTTCTTC.

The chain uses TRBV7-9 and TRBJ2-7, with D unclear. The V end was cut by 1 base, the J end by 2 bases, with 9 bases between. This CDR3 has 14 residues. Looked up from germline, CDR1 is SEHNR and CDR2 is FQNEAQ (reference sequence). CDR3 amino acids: CASSLVGGTYEQYF. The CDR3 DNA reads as TGTGCCAGCAGCTTAGTAGGCGGAACCTACGAGCAGTACTTC.

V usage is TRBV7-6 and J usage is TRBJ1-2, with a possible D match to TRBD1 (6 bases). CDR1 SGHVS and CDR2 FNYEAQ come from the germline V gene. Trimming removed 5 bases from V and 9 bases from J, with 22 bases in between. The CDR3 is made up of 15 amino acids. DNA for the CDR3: TGTGCCAGCAGCCCCGGGGGAGGGGGGGCGCCCAGCTACACCTTC. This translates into CASSPGGGGAPSYTF.

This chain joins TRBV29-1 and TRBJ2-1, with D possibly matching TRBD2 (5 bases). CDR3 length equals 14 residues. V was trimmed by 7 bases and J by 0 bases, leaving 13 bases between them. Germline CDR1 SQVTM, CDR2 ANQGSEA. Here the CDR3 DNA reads TGCAGCGGAGATACTCGGGGCTCCTACAATGAGCAGTTCTTC. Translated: CSGDTRGSYNEQFF.

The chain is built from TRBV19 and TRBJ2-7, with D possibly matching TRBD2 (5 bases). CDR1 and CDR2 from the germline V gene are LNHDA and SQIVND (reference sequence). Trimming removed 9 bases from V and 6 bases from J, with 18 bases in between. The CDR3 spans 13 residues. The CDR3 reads CASEAPGIFEQYF. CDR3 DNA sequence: TGTGCCAGCGAAGCCCCGGGGATTTTCGAGCAGTACTTC.

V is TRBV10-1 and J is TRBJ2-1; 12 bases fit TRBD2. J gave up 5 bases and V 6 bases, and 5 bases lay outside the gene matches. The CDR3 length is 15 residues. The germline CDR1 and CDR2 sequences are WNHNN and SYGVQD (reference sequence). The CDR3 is CASSALAGGHNEQFF. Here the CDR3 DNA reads TGCGCCAGCAGCGCACTAGCGGGGGGACACAATGAGCAGTTCTTC.

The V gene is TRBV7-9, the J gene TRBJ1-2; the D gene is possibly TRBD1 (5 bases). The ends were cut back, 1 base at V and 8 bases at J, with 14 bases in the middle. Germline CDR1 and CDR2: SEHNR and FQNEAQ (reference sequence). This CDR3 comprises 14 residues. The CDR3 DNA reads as TGTGCCAGCAGCTTAGACTGGGCAGGGCGAGGCTACACCTTC. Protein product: CASSLDWAGRGYTF.